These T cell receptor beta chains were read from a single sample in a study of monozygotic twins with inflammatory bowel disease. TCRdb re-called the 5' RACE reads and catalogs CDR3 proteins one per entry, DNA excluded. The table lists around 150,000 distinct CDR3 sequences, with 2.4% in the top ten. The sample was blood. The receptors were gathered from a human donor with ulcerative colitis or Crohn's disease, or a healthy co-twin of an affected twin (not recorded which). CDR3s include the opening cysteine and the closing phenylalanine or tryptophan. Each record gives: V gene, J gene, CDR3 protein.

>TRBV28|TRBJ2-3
CASRTGRTDTQYF
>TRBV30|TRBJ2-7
CAWTGLYEQYF
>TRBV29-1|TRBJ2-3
CSLKGSAGGTDTQYF
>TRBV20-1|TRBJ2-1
CSARDSSETYNEQFF
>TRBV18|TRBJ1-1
CASSRGTKTEAFF
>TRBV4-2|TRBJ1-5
CASSQSVGTRNQPQHF
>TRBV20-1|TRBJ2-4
CSAGGQGKNIQYF
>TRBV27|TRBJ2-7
CASSFSGGSYEQYF
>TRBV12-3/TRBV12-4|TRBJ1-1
CASSFAPRSEAFF
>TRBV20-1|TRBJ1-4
CSARFPPPQGGEKLFF
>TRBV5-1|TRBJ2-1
CASSLIPRNEQFF
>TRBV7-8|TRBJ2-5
CASSLGPTRGTQYF
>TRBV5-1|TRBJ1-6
CASSLGVGTDNSPLHF
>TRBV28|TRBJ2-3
CASSLGTRTDTQYF
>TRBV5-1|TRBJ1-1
CASSHPSTEAFF
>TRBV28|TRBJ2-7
CASSTPGFWEAEQYF
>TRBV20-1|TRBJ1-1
CSARDAYRNTEAFF
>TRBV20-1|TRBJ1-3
CSATLPSSGNTIYF
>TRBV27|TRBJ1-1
CASSQQRGGTEAFF
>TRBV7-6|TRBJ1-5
CASSFAGDQPQHF
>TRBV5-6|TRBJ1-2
CASSPIYRDAHYGYTF
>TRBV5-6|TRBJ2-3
CASSLWGLEREGHDTQYF
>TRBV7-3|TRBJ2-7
CASSLFLPGTGGGGQYF
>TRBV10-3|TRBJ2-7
CAISVTPRYEQYF
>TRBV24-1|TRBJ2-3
CAAGETSTDTQYF
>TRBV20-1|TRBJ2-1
CSARPPTSGEDNEQFF
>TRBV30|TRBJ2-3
CAWSAIAGITDTQYF
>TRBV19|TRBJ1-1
CASSIRHSMNTEAFF
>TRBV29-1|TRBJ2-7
CSVKDQGASEQYF
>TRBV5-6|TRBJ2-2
CASTYSIGYTGELFF
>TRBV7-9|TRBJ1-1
CASSFHRGPAFF
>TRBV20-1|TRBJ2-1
CSARVYNEQFF
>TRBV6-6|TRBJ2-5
CASGNRGETQYF
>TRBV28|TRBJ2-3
CASSFLGNGVVPDTQYF
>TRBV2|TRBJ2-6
CASSEILTGDSGANVLTF
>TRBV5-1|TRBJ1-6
CASSLETPSSYNSPLHF
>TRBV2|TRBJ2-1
CASSEPPGLAGSSSYNEQFF
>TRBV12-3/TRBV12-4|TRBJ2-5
CASSTRATGRETQYF
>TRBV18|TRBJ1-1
CASSLKVQGSEAFF
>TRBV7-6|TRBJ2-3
CASSQRGGADTQYF
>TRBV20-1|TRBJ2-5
CSVLRGRETQYF
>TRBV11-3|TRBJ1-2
CASSFPGLAYGYTF
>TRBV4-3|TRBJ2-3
CASSQLAGTSTDTQYF
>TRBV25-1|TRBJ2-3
CASSTGADTQYF
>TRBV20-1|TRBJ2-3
CSARDQGGLGQYF
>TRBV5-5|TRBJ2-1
CASSLNGIGSYNEQFF
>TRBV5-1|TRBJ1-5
CASSLGPDRSNQPQHF
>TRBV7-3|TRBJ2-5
CASSLLDVRVVETQYF
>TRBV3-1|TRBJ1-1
CASSQDRQSTEAFF
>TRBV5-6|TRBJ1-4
CASSFTGVLAKLFF
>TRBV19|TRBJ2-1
CASSPSGTYNEQFF
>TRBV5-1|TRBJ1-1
CASSLFRKGTEAFF